Below, 8 T cell receptor beta chains from the same sample are listed, as sequenced in a study of blood T cells in healthy people across ages (dated by TCRdb to between 2014 and 2017). Libraries were constructed by 5' RACE. The sequencer was an Illumina HiSeq 2500. A second roughly 7 to 11 cycle PCR used a sample-barcoded 5' primer and a J-beta primer mix. Through fastp at Q25 and MiXCR, TCRdb rebuilt clones from the public reads, retaining in-frame beta chains. Rows with a matching CDR3 protein are joined into one entry that keeps the most common DNA and genes. This sample gives 550,000 to 600,000 distinct CDR3 sequences in total; about 45% of them show up just once. Approximately 23% of the sample is held by the ten biggest clonotypes. Specimen: blood. The source is an elderly man in good health.

A single count supports this clonotype. This sequence may be a read error, since a much larger clone differs from it by one base. The chain uses TRBV7-2 and TRBJ2-4, with D perhaps matching TRBD2 (5 bases). The better agreement between TRBJ2-7 and the DNA end casts doubt on the J call. Per germline, CDR1 SGHTA and CDR2 FQGNSA. The CDR3 spans 13 residues. This CDR3 is CASSRTTNHEQYF. For the CDR3, the DNA is TGTGCCAGCAGCCGGACGACTAACCACGAGCAGTACTTC.

V usage is TRBV7-2 and J usage is TRBJ2-3; the D gene is possibly TRBD1 (6 bases). This CDR3 comprises 13 residues. Trimming took 5 bases from V and 6 from J, leaving 12 bases between them. From germline, CDR1 is SGHTA and CDR2 FQGNSA. CDR3: CASSVTGKDTQYF. CDR3 bases: TGTGCCAGCAGCGTCACAGGGAAGGATACGCAGTATTTT.

The chain couples TRBV20-1 to TRBJ2-5, with TRBD2 matching 11 bases. The CDR3 has 15 residues. With 3 bases clipped from V and 5 bases from J, the junction kept 8 bases outside the gene matches. The V gene's germline CDR1 is DFQATT and CDR2 SNEGSKA (reference sequence). As DNA, the CDR3 is TGCAGTGCTAGTAGTAGCGGGAGGGCCGGGGAGACCCAGTACTTC. Its protein is CSASSSGRAGETQYF.

This clonotype was seen more than once but under ten times. The chain uses TRBV7-2 and TRBJ2-1; TRBD2 is a possible D gene (6 bases). This CDR3 comprises 14 residues. Germline V gene lookup returns CDR1 SGHTA and CDR2 FQGNSA. The V end was cut by 5 bases, the J end by 4 bases, with 12 bases between. CDR3 region: CASSMAGPYNEQFF. DNA of the CDR3: TGTGCCAGCAGCATGGCGGGACCTTACAATGAGCAGTTCTTC.

This clonotype was detected many times. As DNA, the CDR3 is TGCAGCGTTGTTTCAGGGGGGAAGACCCAGTACTTC. Translation: CSVVSGGKTQYF. The J gene is TRBJ2-5, the V gene TRBV29-1, with D possibly TRBD1 on 7 matching bases. There are 12 residues in the CDR3. The V end lost 4 bases, the J end lost 6 bases, and 12 bases lay between the germline ends. CDR1 and CDR2 from the germline V gene are SQVTM and ANQGSEA.

This chain's CDR3 is CASSNGDYNEQFF. Written as DNA, the CDR3 is TGTGCCAGCAGCAACGGGGACTACAATGAGCAGTTCTTC. The J gene is TRBJ2-1, the V gene TRBV6-2 or TRBV6-3, with D perhaps matching TRBD2 (5 bases). There are 13 residues in the CDR3. CDR1 and CDR2 from the germline V gene are MNHEY and SVGEGT. V shed 6 bases and J shed 3 bases, with 9 bases lying between them.

This clonotype was seen many times. The chain employs TRBV6-5 and TRBJ2-7; 7 bases map to TRBD1. In germline, CDR1 is MNHEY, CDR2 SVGAGI. The CDR3 extends over 12 amino acids. J gave up 4 bases and V 6 bases, and 3 bases lay outside the gene matches. The CDR3 DNA sequence: TGTGCCAGCAGCCCGGGACAGTACGAGCAGTACTTC. Translated: CASSPGQYEQYF.

The chain uses TRBV7-8 and TRBJ2-7; no firm D call. Trimming took 5 bases from V and 2 from J, leaving 13 bases between them. Germline V gives CDR1 SGHVS, CDR2 FQNEAQ. This CDR3 has 14 amino acids. This CDR3 is CASSLRTDTYEQYF. Written as DNA, the CDR3 is TGTGCCAGCAGCCTCAGGACCGATACCTACGAGCAGTACTTC.